The clone carrying this T cell receptor (beta chain) has at least ten counts. Its antigen remains unknown. The CDR3 contains 12 residues. V was shortened by 1 base and J by 6 bases, with 6 bases between the two germline ends. Germline CDR1 SGHRS, CDR2 YFSETQ. The use of previously described methods and listed TCR primers produced the bulk TCR libraries. TCRdb called the PCR reads again in MiXCR, with one record for every CDR3 protein. Of more than 60,000 distinct CDR3 sequences listed, less than 20% are singletons. The sample is drawn from a study of molecular identifiers for immune sequencing clone quantification. Study conclusions and caveats: Clones above 20 RNA copies contained over 99% of effector molecules and under 1% of naive molecules.

As CD8+CD4-CCR7+CD45RA+ cells, naive CD8 T cells were sorted. The receptor's source is a human donor in good health. Some libraries in this study had Jurkat cell RNA spiked in. The J gene is TRBJ2-3, the V gene TRBV5-1, with unresolved D. Sample: naive CD8+ T cells from blood, with Jurkat cell RNA spiked in. Specified subset: FACS-sorted CD8+CD4-CCR7+CD45RA+ naive T cells. CDR3 sequence reads: CASSLLEDTQYF. The DNA for the CDR3 is TGCGCCAGCAGCTTGCTCGAGGATACGCAGTATTTT.